This T cell receptor beta chain was sequenced for a study of blood T cell repertoires in COVID-19. On the study more broadly: The origin of the acute and convalescent COVID-19 samples was the United States, Italy and Spain.

Original analysis: Reference gene primer amplification in the assay estimated nucleated cell counts. Here immunoSEQ multiplex PCR was the method, and the copy in TCRdb shows in-frame clones only, minus some. Clonal size and the V and J genes are those of that table, whereas D and trimming came from the DNA. The sample carries 90,000 to 150,000 clones, roughly 79% recorded once. Germline V gives CDR1 SGHNT, CDR2 YYREEE (reference sequence). V gave up 4 bases and J gave up 4 bases; unmatched junction bases: 6. This CDR3 is built from 16 residues. This TCR was recovered from a human donor in a cohort sampled during active COVID-19. The specimen was peripheral blood. This rearrangement joins TRBV5-4 to TRBJ2-3; 13 bases align to TRBD2. The CDR3 here is CASSRGLAGAADTQYF. The CDR3 DNA is TGTGCCAGCAGCCGCGGACTAGCGGGAGCTGCAGATACGCAGTATTTT.